Listed here are 13 T cell receptor beta chains from one sample, sequenced in a study of lymphopenia after photon versus proton radiotherapy. Repertoires were generated with immunoSEQ multiplex PCR, while TCRdb's copy carries only in-frame clones and drops some. The table shows tens of thousands of clones, with 75% to 90% occurring only once. The sequencing used peripheral blood, collected from a patient treated with proton-based radiotherapy. These receptors were obtained from a man at least 80 years old with esophageal cancer.

The chain uses TRBV5-1 and TRBJ1-5; D remains unclear. Trimming stripped 0 bases from V and 5 bases from J, with 6 bases between. The CDR3 is 13 amino acids. CDR1 SGHRS and CDR2 YFSETQ come from the germline V gene. CDR3 residues: CASSLGADQPQHF. The CDR3 region has the DNA TGCGCCAGCAGCTTGGGGGCGGATCAGCCCCAGCATTTT.

J is TRBJ1-1 and V is TRBV10-3; 8 bases are a match to TRBD1. V lost 8 bases and J lost 0; bases outside the gene matches: 8. The CDR3 contains 15 residues. Germline-derived CDR1 and CDR2 are ENHRY and SYGVKD. DNA for the CDR3: TGTGCCATCGGGGCGGGCAGGGGGCTGAACACTGAAGCTTTCTTT. Translating it yields CAIGAGRGLNTEAFF.

V and J are TRBV19 and TRBJ1-3; TRBD1 is a possible D gene (5 bases). CDR3 length: 13 residues. Per germline, CDR1 LNHDA and CDR2 SQIVND (reference sequence). Trimming stripped 4 bases from V and 4 bases from J, with 8 bases between. The CDR3 spells CASSTRDGNTIYF. CDR3 nucleotides: TGTGCCAGTAGTACCCGGGACGGAAACACCATATATTTT.

This sequence joins TRBV18 and TRBJ2-5, with D possibly being TRBD2 (6 bases). This CDR3 has 15 residues. Germline loops: CDR1 KGHSH, CDR2 LQKENI. V lost 0 bases and J lost 1, with 9 bases in between. The DNA for the CDR3 is TGTGCCAGCTCACCACCTCCGGGAGCCCAAGAGACCCAGTACTTC. This codes for CASSPPPGAQETQYF.

The rearrangement links TRBV5-3 to TRBJ2-1; 9 bases are a match to TRBD1. TRBV5-3 has ORF status, its function being uncertain. V was clipped by 4 bases and J by 8 bases; unmatched bases: 16. The CDR3 contains 17 residues. CDR3 protein: CARSRPPPGQGLDEQFF. For the CDR3, the DNA is TGTGCCAGAAGCCGCCCCCCCCCGGGACAGGGCCTCGATGAGCAGTTCTTC.

The rearrangement links TRBV18 to TRBJ2-1, with a possible D match to TRBD1 (5 bases). V lost 2 bases, J lost 9 bases, and 17 bases lay in between. The length of the CDR3 is 15 residues. Germline CDR1 reads KGHSH; CDR2 reads LQKENI. The CDR3 loop reads CASSPGARDNGEQFF. The CDR3 region has the DNA TGTGCCAGCTCACCAGGGGCTAGGGATAATGGTGAGCAGTTCTTC.

The J gene is TRBJ2-5, the V gene TRBV30; possible D gene TRBD2, 5 bases. Trimming took off 3 bases at V and 2 bases at J, with 16 bases between the two ends. Germline lookup yields CDR1 GTSNPN and CDR2 SVGIG (reference sequence). This CDR3 has 15 amino acids. In DNA form, the CDR3 reads TGTGCCTGGAGAGTCGGGGTCGCAATTCAAGAGACCCAGTACTTC. It yields the protein CAWRVGVAIQETQYF.

The chain uses TRBV6-5 and TRBJ2-3; 9 bases fit TRBD1. This CDR3 is built from 16 residues. Per the germline V gene, CDR1 is MNHEY and CDR2 is SVGAGI. V lost 0 bases and J lost 3; bases outside the gene matches: 4. The CDR3 DNA is TGTGCCAGCAGTTACTCGTGGGACAGGGCGACAGATACGCAGTATTTT. The encoded protein is CASSYSWDRATDTQYF.

Remarks on this clone: Its ends do not fully match the called genes, so a read error is possible. The rearrangement links TRBV7-7 to TRBJ2-1; TRBD2 agrees at 8 bases. Germline values: CDR1 SSHAT, CDR2 FNYEAQ (reference sequence). The CDR3 contains 14 residues. CDR3 DNA sequence: TGTGCTAGCAGCCTTGGACTAGCAGGTAATGAGCAGTTCTTC. Protein: CASSLGLAGNEQFF.

CDR3 amino acids: CASSLATIANTGELFF. The CDR3 bases are TGTGCCAGCAGCCTGGCAACTATCGCGAACACCGGGGAGCTGTTTTTT. The chain combines TRBV7-2 with TRBJ2-2; D unresolved. Deletions cut 5 bases from V and 0 bases from J, with 13 bases between. The CDR3 length is 16 residues. CDR1 and CDR2 (germline): SGHTA, FQGNSA.

The rearrangement joins TRBV19 to TRBJ1-4, with D hard to call. The CDR3 covers 17 residues. The germline V gene encodes CDR1 LNHDA and CDR2 SQIVND (reference sequence). V was clipped by 6 bases and J by 0 bases, with 17 bases between them. The CDR3 DNA reads TGTGCCAGTAGCCTTGGTCCCCCTTCATCAACTAATGAAAAACTGTTTTTT. This translates into CASSLGPPSSTNEKLFF.

The chain links TRBV12-5 to TRBJ2-3, with D hard to call. Trimming took 2 bases from V and 4 from J, leaving 4 bases between them. Germline V gives CDR1 LGHNT, CDR2 FRNRAP. The CDR3 loop spans 12 amino acids. The CDR3 protein is CASGLSSDTQYF. In DNA, the CDR3 is TGTGCTAGTGGTTTGTCCTCAGATACGCAGTATTTT.

This clone came up a few times. The chain links TRBV19 to TRBJ1-2, with D possibly being TRBD1 (5 bases). This CDR3 comprises 13 residues. The V end lost 4 bases, the J end lost 3 bases, and 9 bases lay between the germline ends. Germline V gene data show CDR1 as LNHDA and CDR2 as SQIVND (reference sequence). The CDR3 coding sequence is TGTGCCAGTAGTACAGACAGCGACTATGGCTACACCTTC. Translation: CASSTDSDYGYTF.